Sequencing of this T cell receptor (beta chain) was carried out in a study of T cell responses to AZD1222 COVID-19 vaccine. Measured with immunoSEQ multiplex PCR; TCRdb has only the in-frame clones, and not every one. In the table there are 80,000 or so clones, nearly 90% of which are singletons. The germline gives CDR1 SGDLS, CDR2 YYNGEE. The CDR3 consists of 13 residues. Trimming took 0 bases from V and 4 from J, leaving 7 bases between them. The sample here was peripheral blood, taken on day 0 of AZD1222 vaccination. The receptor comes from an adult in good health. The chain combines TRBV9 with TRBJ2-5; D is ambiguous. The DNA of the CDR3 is TGTGCCAGCAGCGTAGGAGACCTAGAGACCCAGTACTTC. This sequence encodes CASSVGDLETQYF.